Listed below are T cell receptor beta chains from one sample, sequenced in a study of T cell clonotyping in hematopoietic cell transplantation. Repertoires were generated with immunoSEQ multiplex PCR, while TCRdb's copy carries only in-frame clones and drops some. In the table there are roughly 13,000 clones, around 97% of which are singletons. Specimen: peripheral blood mononuclear cells, collected 30 days after allogeneic stem cell transplant. The receptor set was obtained from a female patient aged 45-65 years who had an allogeneic stem cell transplant from an unrelated donor, so T cells may come from the graft donor. Some clones in this sample may be carry-over from other donors' samples. The CDR3 runs from the conserved cysteine through the conserved F or W. The D gene is left open where the match is weak. Only part of the rows carry a size: once, few, many, or a class if the clone is expanded.

>NA|TRBJ2-1|NA|TRBV30
TGTGCCTGGAGTCCGTCCAATGAGCAGTTCTTC
CAWSPSNEQFF
>NA|TRBJ2-7|NA|TRBV5-8
TGTGCCAGCAACCTCAGGGCGAGCTCCTACGAGCAGTACTTC
CASNLRASSYEQYF
>NA|TRBJ1-3|NA|TRBV7-2
TGTGCCAGCAGCTTGCAGGGGGGAAACACCATATATTTT
CASSLQGGNTIYF
>NA|TRBJ1-1|NA|TRBV14
TGTGCCAGCAGCCAAGTTCGGCTGAACACTGAAGCTTTCTTT
CASSQVRLNTEAFF
>NA|TRBJ2-2|NA|TRBV7-8
TGTGCCAGCAGCCTCAGGGACGCCTCTCCTTCCGGGGAGCTGTTTTTT
CASSLRDASPSGELFF
>once|TRBJ2-5|NA|TRBV7-2
TGTGCCAGCAGCTGGGAGCTGGGGAGGGAGACCCAGTACTTC
CASSWELGRETQYF
>NA|TRBJ2-3|TRBD1|TRBV30
TGTGCCTGGACGGGACAGTTGGGCACAGATACGCAGTATTTT
CAWTGQLGTDTQYF
>NA|TRBJ1-1|NA|TRBV27
TGTGCCAGCAGTTACAGGCAGAACACTGAAGCTTTCTTT
CASSYRQNTEAFF
>once|TRBJ2-5|NA|TRBV7-2
TGTGCCAGCAGTTATCGGGCAGGAGAGACCCAGTACTTC
CASSYRAGETQYF
>NA|TRBJ1-5|NA|TRBV4-1
TGCGCCAGCAGCCATAGGACGGGGGGCATCAATCAGCCCCAGCATTTT
CASSHRTGGINQPQHF
>NA|TRBJ2-7|TRBD1|TRBV4-1
TGCGCCAGCAGCCTACAGGGGGCTAACTCCTACGAGCAGTACTTC
CASSLQGANSYEQYF
>NA|TRBJ2-7|NA|TRBV5-1
TGCGCCAGCAGCACGCGGGGTACCTATGAGCAGTACTTC
CASSTRGTYEQYF
>NA|TRBJ2-3|TRBD2|TRBV4-1
TGCGCCAGCAGCCAAGTGGCCCCTTTAGCGGGGGGCACAGATACGCAGTATTTT
CASSQVAPLAGGTDTQYF
>NA|TRBJ2-2|TRBD2|TRBV7-9
TGTGCCAGCACCAGACTAGCGGGGGGGAACACCGGGGAGCTGTTTTTT
CASTRLAGGNTGELFF
>NA|TRBJ2-6|NA|TRBV19
TGTGCCAGTAGTCCTGGCGGGGTTGGGGCCAACGTCCTGACTTTC
CASSPGGVGANVLTF
>NA|TRBJ1-5|NA|TRBV29-1
TGCAGCGTTGCAGGGCTGGATCAGCCCCAGCATTTT
CSVAGLDQPQHF
>NA|TRBJ1-5|NA|TRBV18
TGTGCCAGCTCACGCAGGAGGGAACAGCCCCAGCATTTT
CASSRRREQPQHF
>NA|TRBJ2-3|TRBD1|TRBV29-1
TGCAGCGTTGAGGGGACAGTCTCAGATACGCAGTATTTT
CSVEGTVSDTQYF
>NA|TRBJ2-3|TRBD2|TRBV10-3
TGTGCCATCAGATTAGCGGGGCAGGGAGATACGCAGTATTTT
CAIRLAGQGDTQYF
>NA|TRBJ1-2|NA|TRBV9
TGTGCCAGCAGCGCAACAGGGCTATCTAACTATGGCTACACCTTC
CASSATGLSNYGYTF
>NA|TRBJ1-2|TRBD1|TRBV7-8
TGTGCCAGCAGCTCCGACAGGGGGCTTAACTATGGCTACACCTTC
CASSSDRGLNYGYTF
>once|TRBJ2-5|NA|TRBV5-6
TGTGCCAGCAGCTTGGTTACGGGACGTACCAAGAGAGGCCAGTACTTC
CASSLVTGRTKRGQYF
>NA|TRBJ1-3|TRBD1|TRBV6-5
TGTGCCAGCAGTTACTCAAACAGGGGTAATGGAAACACCATATATTTT
CASSYSNRGNGNTIYF
>NA|TRBJ1-3|NA|TRBV10-3
TGTGCCATCAGTGAGCATAGCTCTGGAAACACCATATATTTT
CAISEHSSGNTIYF
>NA|TRBJ1-6|NA|TRBV2
TGTGCCAGTAAGGGGGTCTACGGTAATTCACCCCTCCACTTT
CASKGVYGNSPLHF
>medium-sized|TRBJ1-1|NA|TRBV13
TGTGCCAGCAGCCCTAAAGGGGGGCGGCAGCGGACTGAAGCTTTCTTT
CASSPKGGRQRTEAFF
>NA|TRBJ1-5|NA|TRBV11-2
TGTGCCAGCAGTCGAAGGAGTTGGGAGCCCCAGCATTTT
CASSRRSWEPQHF
>NA|TRBJ2-5|NA|TRBV30
TGTGCCTGGAGTCGACAGGTATTGGAGACCCAGTACTTC
CAWSRQVLETQYF
>NA|TRBJ1-5|TRBD1|TRBV2
TGTGCCAGCACACGGGACAGAGGGGCGCAGCCCCAGCATTTT
CASTRDRGAQPQHF
>once|TRBJ2-5|TRBD1|TRBV19
TGTGCCAGTAGTAAGAGGGACAGGGTGGAGACCCAGTACTTC
CASSKRDRVETQYF
>NA|TRBJ1-1|NA|TRBV5-1
TGCGCCAGCAGACCTACAGGGACAATGAACACTGAAGCTTTCTTT
CASRPTGTMNTEAFF
>NA|TRBJ1-2|TRBD1|TRBV20-1
TGCAGTGCGACCCGGGACAGATTCTACACCTTC
CSATRDRFYTF
>NA|TRBJ1-5|NA|TRBV7-2
TGTGCCAGCAGCTTAGCGGGGGATCAGCCCCAGCATTTT
CASSLAGDQPQHF
>NA|TRBJ1-4|TRBD1|TRBV6-6
TGTGCCGGTGCGACAGGGGCGGGATACGAAAAACTGTTTTTT
CAGATGAGYEKLFF
>NA|TRBJ1-5|TRBD1|TRBV9
TGTGCCAGCAGCGTGACAGGGGAAAGCAATCAGCCCCAGCATTTT
CASSVTGESNQPQHF
>NA|TRBJ2-7|TRBD1|TRBV6-6
TGTGCCAGCACCGGGACAGCAGCCTACGAGCAGTACTTC
CASTGTAAYEQYF
>NA|TRBJ2-4|TRBD1|TRBV2
TGTGCCAGCAGTGAGGGGACAGTGGGGAGCATTCAGTACTTC
CASSEGTVGSIQYF
>few|TRBJ2-2|TRBD1|TRBV5-6
TGTGCCAGCAGTTTAGGACAGGCGCGGAGGACCGGGGAGCTGTTTTTT
CASSLGQARRTGELFF
>NA|TRBJ1-5|NA|TRBV7-8
TGTGCCAGCAGCCGAAATAGCAATCAGCCCCAGCATTTT
CASSRNSNQPQHF
>once|TRBJ2-1|TRBD2|TRBV27
TGTGCCAGCAGTAGAGCTAGCGGGGGCTCCTACAATGAGCAGTTCTTC
CASSRASGGSYNEQFF
>NA|TRBJ2-1|TRBD2|TRBV19
TGTGCCAGTAGTATAATAGAAGGAGCGGGGGATCATGAGCAGTTCTTC
CASSIIEGAGDHEQFF
>NA|TRBJ1-1|NA|TRBV7-9
TGTGCCAGCAGCTTAGCGAGGGAGAACACTGAAGCTTTCTTT
CASSLARENTEAFF
>NA|TRBJ1-6|TRBD1|TRBV5-6
TGTGCCAGCAGCCCGGACAGGGGTAATTCACCCCTCCACTTT
CASSPDRGNSPLHF
>NA|TRBJ1-2|NA|TRBV30
TGTGCCTGGAGTCCCCGACGGAGTCCTAACTATGGCTACACCTTC
CAWSPRRSPNYGYTF
>NA|TRBJ2-5|NA|TRBV18
TGTGCCAGCTCACCACTGGAGACCCAGTACTTC
CASSPLETQYF
>NA|TRBJ2-3|TRBD2|TRBV18
TGTGCCAGCTCACCCGGAGCGGGAACAGATACGCAGTATTTT
CASSPGAGTDTQYF
>NA|TRBJ1-1|NA|TRBV30
TGTGCCTGGACTCGGACCGAGGTGGGAACTGAAGCTTTCTTT
CAWTRTEVGTEAFF
>NA|TRBJ2-7|NA|TRBV2
TGTGCCGGTCGTTTCCGGGGGCACACCTACGAGCAGTACTTC
CAGRFRGHTYEQYF
>NA|TRBJ2-7|NA|TRBV10-3
TGTGCCATCAGGATCGGACCCCACTACGAGCAGTACTTC
CAIRIGPHYEQYF
>once|TRBJ2-7|NA|TRBV11-3
TGTGCCAGCAGCTTAGGGAACTACGAGCAGTACTTC
CASSLGNYEQYF
>NA|TRBJ2-7|TRBD1|TRBV2
TGTGCCAGCGCGGGACAGGGTTCTGGCGAGCAGTACTTC
CASAGQGSGEQYF